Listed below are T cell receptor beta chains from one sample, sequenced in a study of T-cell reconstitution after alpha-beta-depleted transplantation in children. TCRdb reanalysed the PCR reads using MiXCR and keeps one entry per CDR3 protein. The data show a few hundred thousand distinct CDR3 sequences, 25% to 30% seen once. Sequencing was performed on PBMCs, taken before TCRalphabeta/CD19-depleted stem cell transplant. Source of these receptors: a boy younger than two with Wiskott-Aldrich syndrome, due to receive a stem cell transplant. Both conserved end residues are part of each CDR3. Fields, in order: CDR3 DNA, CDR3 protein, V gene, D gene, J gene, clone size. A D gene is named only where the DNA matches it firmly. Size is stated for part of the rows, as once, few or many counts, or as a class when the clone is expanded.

TGCAGTGCTGTGGGACAGGGACACGGCTACACCTTC,CSAVGQGHGYTF,TRBV20-1,TRBD1,TRBJ1-2,NA
TGCAGCGCACAGACGGGGATCTATGGCTACACCTTC,CSAQTGIYGYTF,TRBV29-1,NA,TRBJ1-2,few
TGCGCCAGCAGCTTGGGGGTAGGGGGCCTCGATGACTACGAGCAGTACTTC,CASSLGVGGLDDYEQYF,TRBV5-1,TRBD1,TRBJ2-7,few
TGCAGTGCTAGAGATCTAGCGGACGGGTTCTACGAGCAGTACTTC,CSARDLADGFYEQYF,TRBV20-1,TRBD2,TRBJ2-7,NA
TGCAGTGCTAGGCGGTCGTACACCGGGGAGCTGTTTTTT,CSARRSYTGELFF,TRBV20-1,NA,TRBJ2-2,few
TGCGCCAGCAGCTCACTACAGGGGGCGTATAGCGAGCAGTACTTC,CASSSLQGAYSEQYF,TRBV5-1,TRBD1,TRBJ2-7,NA
TGTGCCAGCAGCCGCGGGACCGGGAGTTCCTACGAGCAGTACTTC,CASSRGTGSSYEQYF,TRBV5-4,NA,TRBJ2-7,NA
TGCGCCAGCAGCTTGTCAGAGGGTAACTCTGGGGCCAACGTCCTGACTTTC,CASSLSEGNSGANVLTF,TRBV5-1,NA,TRBJ2-6,NA
TGTGCCAGCAGCCGCCGGGACAGGGACAATGAGCAGTTCTTC,CASSRRDRDNEQFF,TRBV9,TRBD1,TRBJ2-1,NA
TGCAGTGCTAGAGATCTAGGGAATTCACCCCTCCACTTT,CSARDLGNSPLHF,TRBV20-1,NA,TRBJ1-6,few
TGCGCCAGCAGGCTGGTCCCCGACCCGGTCAATGAGCAGTTCTTC,CASRLVPDPVNEQFF,TRBV5-1,NA,TRBJ2-1,NA
TGTGCCAGCAGTTTAGCGCGAGGGGCGGTAGGCAATCAGCCCCAGCATTTT,CASSLARGAVGNQPQHF,TRBV12-3/TRBV12-4,NA,TRBJ1-5,NA
TGCGCCAGCAGCTCTCCGGACCGTTACGAGCAGTACTTC,CASSSPDRYEQYF,TRBV5-1,NA,TRBJ2-7,few
TGCGCCAGCAGCTTGGCGCTAGCGGTAACCAATGAGCAGTTCTTC,CASSLALAVTNEQFF,TRBV5-1,TRBD2,TRBJ2-1,few
TGTGCCAGCAGTTTTAAAAGGAGGGAGAGCACAGATACGCAGTATTTT,CASSFKRRESTDTQYF,TRBV12-3/TRBV12-4,NA,TRBJ2-3,few
TGCGCCAGCAGCCTCGGGACAGGGGCCCCCTTCGACACTGAAGCTTTCTTT,CASSLGTGAPFDTEAFF,TRBV5-1,TRBD1,TRBJ1-1,few
TGTGCCAGCAGCCCGAGCGGGAGGCCGGGTTATACGCAGTATTTT,CASSPSGRPGYTQYF,TRBV28,TRBD2,TRBJ2-3,once
TGTGCCTGGAGATCTCCGGGACAGGGCCTAGAGGGCTACACCTTC,CAWRSPGQGLEGYTF,TRBV30,TRBD1,TRBJ1-2,NA
TGTGCCAGCAGCTTACGCACAGGGGTGAGGAATTCACCCCTCCACTTT,CASSLRTGVRNSPLHF,TRBV7-6,TRBD1,TRBJ1-6,NA
TGTGCCAGCAGCCAAGAGGTTGGTGAGCAGTTCTTC,CASSQEVGEQFF,TRBV4-2,NA,TRBJ2-1,NA
TGTGCCAGCAGCCGGACTAGCTTTGGGGAGCAGTTCTTC,CASSRTSFGEQFF,TRBV7-2,TRBD2,TRBJ2-1,NA
TGTGCCAGCAGCTCCTCCCGGACTAGCGGGAGGCCCGATACGCAGTATTTT,CASSSSRTSGRPDTQYF,TRBV7-9,TRBD2,TRBJ2-3,NA
TGTGCCAGCGCTGGGGTAGTTTACTACGAGCAGTACTTC,CASAGVVYYEQYF,TRBV7-2,NA,TRBJ2-7,NA
TGTGCCACCAGCAGAGTTCCTAGTATGGGCGATGAGCAGTTCTTC,CATSRVPSMGDEQFF,TRBV15,NA,TRBJ2-1,NA
TGCGCCAGCAGGAGTAGGGGGGGCCGCTCTGGGGCCAACGTCCTGACTTTC,CASRSRGGRSGANVLTF,TRBV10-2,NA,TRBJ2-6,few
TGTGCCAGCAGCAAAGACGAGCAGTACTTC,CASSKDEQYF,TRBV21-1,NA,TRBJ2-7,NA
TGTGCCAGCAGTTACCTGGGGGGAAAACTGTTTTTT,CASSYLGGKLFF,TRBV6-6,NA,TRBJ1-4,NA
TGTGCCAGCAGTCCCAGCGGGAGGGGGGCCTACGAGCAGTACTTC,CASSPSGRGAYEQYF,TRBV27,TRBD2,TRBJ2-7,NA